This record covers a single T cell receptor (beta chain). The target antigen is unknown. The record originates from a study of T cells expressing NK-cell markers. Study details: Underlying the TCR beta repertoires were sorted CD3+CD56+NKG2C+, CD3+CD56+NKG2C- and CD3+CD56-NKG2C+ T cells. Study outcomes and limitations: Six or seven donors carried dominant NKG2C+ clonotypes that made up roughly 1.0-7.5% of their CD8+ T cells. Researchers report these clonotypes also headed the CD3+CD56-NKG2C+ fraction in four donors.

The CDR3 has 17 residues. The germline V gene encodes CDR1 DFQATT and CDR2 SNEGSKA (reference sequence). From its re-call of the 5' RACE reads, TCRdb lists each CDR3 protein once, without DNA. The table for this sample gives 400,000 to 550,000 distinct CDR3 sequences. The receptor's source is a woman between 18 and 69 years old in good health. The source material was blood T cells: a sorted CD56 or NKG2C T cell subset, CD4+ or CD8+ T cells, or bulk PBMC T cells (not recorded which). The chain is built from TRBV20-1 and TRBJ2-3; TCRdb picks TRBD1, but there is no DNA to check that call. The CDR3 is CSARMSGGGGRTDTQYF.